The entry below describes one T cell receptor (beta chain). At least ten counts were recorded for this clonotype. Its binding antigen is unknown. One base away there is no much larger clone; base qualities are not given. This entry is derived from a study of regulatory T cells in long-lasting Graves disease (dated by TCRdb to the early 2020s). Notes on the research overall: Patients with newly diagnosed Graves' disease had been on antithyroid drugs for under 3 months. TCR sequencing covered roughly 13 persistent and 20 newly diagnosed Graves' disease patients, some 35 samples in total. This study used TCR sequencing and RNA sequencing of peripheral blood to compare persistent Graves' disease patients against newly diagnosed Graves' disease patients. The study was registered as a clinical trial and conducted in China. Findings and caveats that apply to the study as a whole: Only peripheral blood was studied, because thyroid tissue, the primary lesion, was inaccessible. The small sample size was acknowledged by the authors as a limitation that may reduce accuracy. Persistent disease showed preferential use of TRBV28, TRBJ1-2 and TRBJ2-5, whereas newly diagnosed disease favored TRBV20-1 and TRBJ2-1. Patients with persistent disease shared more public clonotypes (around 2,500) than newly diagnosed patients did (more than 900). Sequencing and analysis were limited to the TCR beta chain. Compared with newly diagnosed patients, persistent Graves' disease patients had lower TCR Shannon entropy and fewer highly expanded clones, which suggests clonal expansion.

Preparation of the library involved multiplex PCR. TCRdb lists the instrument as Illumina HiSeq 4000. CDR3 regions were amplified by Arm-PCR with iRepertoire HTBI primers to construct TCR beta libraries. Before sequencing, the PCR products went through gel purification. In the original analysis: A total of roughly 65 TRBV and some 15 TRBJ segments were identified across samples and were used for gene usage analysis of CDR3 amino acid clonotypes. COPE and FqMerger were used to merge filtered high-quality paired reads into contigs. Contigs were aligned with BLAST to IMGT TRBV, TRBD and TRBJ reference genes, and CDR3 was defined per IMGT. Any clonotype with a frequency above 0.1% was counted as a highly expanded clone. Repertoire diversity was measured by Shannon entropy, and V-J evenness by the Gini coefficient. Public clonotypes were defined as clonotypes shared by more than one individual. TCRdb trimmed the raw reads at Q25, called clones with MiXCR and kept productive beta chains. Each entry merges the rows of one CDR3 protein and shows their most common DNA and genes. The V and J calls were determined by TCRdb, not by the authors. This sample lists 370,000 or so distinct CDR3 sequences; roughly 15% were detected once. Roughly a fifth of the sample is taken by the ten largest.

The label giving this sample's time point can be read as: newly diagnosed GD, antithyroid drugs for less than 3 months. For both TCR sequencing and RNA sequencing, RNA was extracted from PBMCs using TRIzol. The diagnosis of Graves' disease followed American Thyroid Association guidelines. The patients came from an endocrinology department in Xi'an, China. Each patient gave approximately 9 milliliters of peripheral blood, collected in an EDTA anticoagulant tube. PBMCs were isolated by Ficoll Paque Plus density gradient separation without further T cell sorting. An Agilent 2100 Bioanalyzer and agarose gel were used to check RNA quality, and a NanoDrop 2000 was used to measure RNA concentration. V is shortened by 1 base, J by 10 bases, and the region joining them spans 16 bases. As encoded in the germline V gene, CDR1 is SGHTA while CDR2 is FQGTGA. The CDR3 sequence holds 14 residues, the cysteine and phenylalanine included. Of all the DNA, just the CDR3 is kept, 42 bases in frame from base 1.

This sample was shared with a second study, whose subject was T cells in Graves' hyperthyroidism and ophthalmopathy. The second source states: Stable Graves' hyperthyroidism was defined as the absence of progression to ophthalmopathy over 18 months of follow-up. Hyperthyroidism patients were newly diagnosed, had a disease duration of under 2 months, and were aged 18 to 65 years. The study excluded patients with uncontrolled infections, other autoimmune diseases, pregnancy or lactation. Clinical symptoms, serum thyroxine and TRAb, thyroid ultrasound, and orbital computed tomography formed the basis for the diagnoses. The TCR CDR3 was subjected to a first round of RT-PCR using the HTBI primer set and the Qiagen OneStep RT-PCR kit. Most expanded thyroid clonotypes (frequency above 0.001) were also detected in blood, suggesting blood repertoires may reflect thyroid immune responses. In cross-validation, a model built on a 13 V-J signature told ophthalmopathy apart from stable hyperthyroidism with approximately 90% sensitivity and roughly 82% specificity, and in testing the same model reached 80%/75%. In validation, the model predicted progression to ophthalmopathy with approximately 71% sensitivity and over 72% specificity, a median of roughly seven months before onset. TCR V-J signatures able to tell the groups apart were searched for in a discovery cohort of more than 90 patients, of whom around 43 had Graves' ophthalmopathy and some 60 had stable Graves' hyperthyroidism. Prospective prediction of ophthalmopathy was tested in an independent validation cohort of approximately 19 hyperthyroidism patients and 17 patients who later progressed to ophthalmopathy. The roughly 100 discovery patients were randomly divided into training and test sets at a 7:3 ratio. In addition, the study compared T-cell repertoires in thyroid tissue and in blood from several Graves' hyperthyroidism patients. Once sampling was done, hyperthyroidism patients were given methimazole at a starting dose of 30 mg daily, whereas ophthalmopathy patients were given high-dose intravenous methylprednisolone. Libraries were constructed in a second round of multiplex PCR, after which size selection and purification were performed. Paired-end sequencing of the libraries was performed with 100 bp reads on an Illumina HiSeq2000. SOAPnuke was used to process the raw data, throwing out any read that contained adapters or uncalled bases, had a mean Phred below 15, or lacked an exact constant-primer or identifier match. COPE v1.2.5 was used to merge the high-quality paired reads, and each unique nucleotide sequence was defined as a clonotype. Clonotypes were aligned to IMGT TRBV, TRBD and TRBJ reference segments using MiTCR v1.1. Analysis was restricted to V-J combinations with a frequency above 0.0001, which covered about 99% of repertoires. A TCS score was defined as the ratio of F50 (clonal expansion) to E x V (chaos), with BLOSUM62-based TCRdist applied between CDR3 peptides within each V-J. Welch's t-statistics and random forest reduced 514 V-J features to under 15, which were used in a naive Bayes classifier (R e1071). No statistical method was used to fix the sample size in advance, and group allocation was not hidden from the investigators. According to the paper, TCR Vbeta CDR3 sequencing was carried out on some 140 peripheral blood samples, which came from approximately 41 ophthalmopathy, 70 to 80 hyperthyroidism and approximately 17 progressor patients.

The receptor chain draws on TRBV7-3 and TRBJ1-1; the D gene cannot be named for sure. The input for sequencing was peripheral blood mononuclear cells (PBMCs), taken at new diagnosis, from a patient treated with antithyroid drugs. This TCR derives from a woman aged 18-29 years with Graves disease. Donor details come from another sample of the same person, matched by shared clones. The CDR3 has the sequence CASSLNGGPSSAFF. The DNA is as follows: TGTGCCAGCAGCTTAAATGGTGGACCGAGCTCAGCTTTCTTT.